Below are 27 T cell receptor beta chains sequenced from a single sample in a study of T-cell reconstitution after alpha-beta-depleted transplantation in children. As it was prepared, the TCRbeta library received unique molecular identifiers. TCRdb reanalysed the PCR reads using MiXCR and keeps one entry per CDR3 protein. Here the sample spans 700,000 to 950,000 distinct CDR3 sequences, 15% to 20% being singletons. Specimen: PBMCs, mostly from graft donor cells, collected 360 days after TCRalphabeta/CD19-depleted stem cell transplant. The receptors shown here come from a male patient younger than 18 who had a stem cell transplant for acute lymphoblastic leukemia, so the T cells may come from the graft donor.

The rearrangement joins TRBV4-2 to TRBJ2-1, with 10 positions matching TRBD2. The CDR3 loop spans 15 amino acids. V lost 1 base to trimming and J lost 5 bases; unmatched junction nucleotides: 2. Per germline, CDR1 LGHNA and CDR2 YNFKEQ. Here the CDR3 DNA reads TGTGCCAGCAGCCAAGGAGCGGGAGGGGACAATGAGCAGTTCTTC. Amino acid sequence: CASSQGAGGDNEQFF.

V is TRBV30 and J is TRBJ2-7; 8 bases fit TRBD1. J lost 7 bases, V lost 4 bases, and 18 bases had no gene match. The germline CDR1 and CDR2 sequences are GTSNPN and SVGIG (reference sequence). This CDR3 spans 16 amino acids. In nucleotides, the CDR3 is TGTGCCTGGACCACCGGTTTCTGGACAGGGTTGGAAGAGCAGTACTTC. Translation: CAWTTGFWTGLEEQYF. Supplemented by reference TRBV30 and TRBJ2-7, the full variable domain reads SQTIHQWPATLVQPVGSPLSLECTVEGTSNPNLYWYRQAAGRGLQLLFYSVGIGQISSEVPQNLSASRPQDRQFILSSKKLLLSDSGFYLCAWTTGFWTGLEEQYFGPGTRLTVT.

This clonotype was seen more than once but under ten times. This chain joins TRBV12-3 or TRBV12-4 and TRBJ2-1, with TRBD2 identical over 9 bases. The CDR3 has 16 amino acids. After removal of 5 bases from V and 5 bases from J, the junction contained 10 bases not matched to a gene. DNA of the CDR3: TGTGCCAGCAGTCCAGAACTAGCGGGCTTCAACAATGAGCAGTTCTTC. It is translated as CASSPELAGFNNEQFF.

This clonotype was found many times. J is TRBJ2-5 and V is TRBV12-3 or TRBV12-4, with D uncertain. The germline V and J ends were trimmed by 5 bases and 5 bases, with 6 bases remaining between them. The CDR3 has 11 amino acids. CDR3 nucleotide sequence: TGTGCCAGCAGTCCGATGGAGACCCAGTACTTC. This gives the protein CASSPMETQYF.

The rearrangement uses TRBV6-8 and TRBJ2-5, with 8 bases lining up with TRBD2. CDR3 length: 16 amino acids. Germline lookup yields CDR1 MNHGY and CDR2 SAAAGT. Trimming at V came to 0 bases and at J to 1 base, leaving 4 bases not matched to a gene. The DNA for the CDR3 is TGTGCCAGCAGTTACTCTTGCGGGAGGTCCCAAGAGACCCAGTACTTC. The encoded protein is CASSYSCGRSQETQYF.

This clonotype appeared a few times. The chain uses TRBV7-6 and TRBJ1-2; TRBD1 matches at 7 bases. V lost 4 bases and J lost 4; bases outside the gene matches: 9. Looked up from germline, CDR1 is SGHVS and CDR2 is FNYEAQ. The CDR3 is 15 residues long. The chain's CDR3 is CASSWRQGGAYGYTF. The CDR3 coding sequence is TGTGCCAGCAGCTGGAGACAGGGCGGGGCCTATGGCTACACCTTC.

The chain is built from TRBV7-9 and TRBJ1-6; 7 bases line up with TRBD1. V lost 5 bases, J lost 4 bases, and 11 bases stayed unmatched. The CDR3 covers 17 residues. Germline CDR1 SEHNR, CDR2 FQNEAQ (reference sequence). This CDR3 reads CASSPRQGTDYNSPLHF. CDR3 in DNA: TGTGCCAGCAGCCCACGGCAGGGGACAGATTATAATTCACCCCTCCACTTT.

V and J are TRBV4-2 and TRBJ2-3; 10 bases line up with TRBD2. V lost 0 bases and J lost 0; bases outside the gene matches: 12. CDR1 is LGHNA and CDR2 is YNFKEQ in the germline V gene. This CDR3 has 20 amino acids. The CDR3 DNA reads as TGTGCCAGCAGCCAAGACTCAGTTACTAGCGGGGCTACTAGCACAGATACGCAGTATTTT. It encodes CASSQDSVTSGATSTDTQYF.

This chain uses TRBV12-3 or TRBV12-4 with TRBJ2-4; D remains unclear. Trimming left V 3 bases short and J 1 base short, with 10 bases between. The CDR3 is 15 residues long. CDR3 protein: CASSFDWVAKNIQYF. Here the CDR3 DNA reads TGTGCCAGCAGTTTTGACTGGGTGGCCAAAAACATTCAGTACTTC.

In its sample, this clonotype was seen a few times. This chain uses TRBV20-1 with TRBJ2-7, with D perhaps given as TRBD1 or TRBD2 (5 bases each). The CDR3 is made up of 13 amino acids. Looked up from germline, CDR1 is DFQATT and CDR2 is SNEGSKA (reference sequence). V gave up 5 bases and J gave up 2 bases, with 13 bases separating them. The CDR3 nucleotides read TGCAGTGCTGCCCGGGACCCCACCTACGAGCAGTACTTC. Protein: CSAARDPTYEQYF.

This chain joins TRBV7-9 and TRBJ2-7, with TRBD2 matching 8 bases. V lost 5 bases and J lost 5; bases outside the gene matches: 11. The germline gives CDR1 SEHNR, CDR2 FQNEAQ (reference sequence). The CDR3 totals 15 residues. DNA for the CDR3: TGTGCCAGCAGCACCACGACTAGCGCTTTCCACGAGCAGTACTTC. Protein: CASSTTTSAFHEQYF.

On this clonotype itself: The junction differs from germline at one of its ends, possibly a read error. V is TRBV20-1 and J is TRBJ1-2; no firm D call. The CDR3 is 13 residues long. Germline values: CDR1 DFQATT, CDR2 SNEGSKA (reference sequence). CDR3 nucleotide sequence: TGCTGTGCTAGACCAAACACAATCCATGGCTACACCTTC. It yields the protein CCARPNTIHGYTF.

The sample holds many counts of this clonotype. The V and J genes are TRBV7-6 and TRBJ2-1; a weak D match, TRBD2 (5 bases). This CDR3 has 15 amino acids. Germline CDR1 SGHVS, CDR2 FNYEAQ. Trimming pared 0 bases from V and 0 bases from J, leaving 6 bases between. CDR3: CASSLARGSYNEQFF. The CDR3 nucleotides are TGTGCCAGCAGCTTAGCACGGGGCTCCTACAATGAGCAGTTCTTC. Full variable domain (missing parts from reference TRBV7-6 and TRBJ2-1): GAGVSQSPRYKVTKRGQDVALRCDPISGHVSLYWYRQALGQGPEFLTYFNYEAQQDKSGLPNDRFSAERPEGSISTLTIQRTEQRDSAMYRCASSLARGSYNEQFFGPGTRLTVL.

This clonotype was seen at least ten times. The chain employs TRBV3-1 and TRBJ1-6; D is uncertain. The CDR3 loop spans 13 amino acids. Between the trimmed V and J ends, which lost 1 base and 10 bases, there was a span of 8 bases. Germline assignment: CDR1 LGHDT and CDR2 YNNKEL (reference sequence). The CDR3 region is CASSQGRYSPLHF. DNA of the CDR3: TGTGCCAGCAGCCAAGGCAGATACTCACCCCTCCACTTT.

The chain has TRBV7-2 and TRBJ2-7, with 7 bases fitting TRBD2. The CDR3 runs to 14 residues. V dropped 4 bases and J dropped 4; count of bases not matched to a gene: 7. CDR1 is SGHTA and CDR2 is FQGNSA in the germline V gene. CDR3 sequence (DNA): TGTGCCAGCAGCTCCGGCGCGGGAGCATACGAGCAGTACTTC. It yields the protein CASSSGAGAYEQYF. Combining the CDR3 with reference TRBV7-2 and TRBJ2-7 gives the whole variable domain GAGVSQSPSNKVTEKGKDVELRCDPISGHTALYWYRQSLGQGLEFLIYFQGNSAPDKSGLPSDRFSAERTGGSVSTLTIQRTQQEDSAVYLCASSSGAGAYEQYFGPGTRLTVT.

The rearrangement uses TRBV6-7 and TRBJ1-5; possibly TRBD1 for D (5 bases). TRBV6-7 is given ORF status, its function remaining uncertain. This CDR3 is built from 15 residues. Trimming removed 7 bases at V and 5 bases at J, with 18 bases between. CDR3 sequence (DNA): TGTGCCAGCACCGTATGGGGCAGGAAGTATCAGCCCCAGCATTTT. This gives the protein CASTVWGRKYQPQHF.

This clonotype was recorded at least ten times. This chain uses TRBV4-1 with TRBJ2-7; TRBD2 matches at 7 bases. Trimming cost V 4 bases and J 0 bases; bases outside gene matches: 6. The CDR3 runs to 15 residues. Germline assignment: CDR1 MGHRA and CDR2 YSYEKL. The CDR3 sequence: CASSLTSVSSYEQYF. For the CDR3, the DNA is TGCGCCAGCAGCCTTACTAGCGTGAGCTCCTACGAGCAGTACTTC.

On this clonotype itself: Germline and junction disagree at one end, which may indicate a read error. This chain joins TRBV29-1 and TRBJ1-2; D gene unclear. The CDR3 consists of 13 residues. Germline-derived CDR1 and CDR2 are SQVTM and ANQGSEA. In nucleotides, the CDR3 is TGCAGCGTTGAAGATACGCAGTACTATGGCTGCACCTTC. It yields the protein CSVEDTQYYGCTF.

In its sample, this clonotype was seen a few times. V is TRBV18 and J is TRBJ2-2; no firm D call. Germline values: CDR1 KGHSH, CDR2 LQKENI. The CDR3 is 15 amino acids. Between the trimmed V and J ends, which lost 0 bases and 5 bases, there was a span of 10 bases. CDR3 bases: TGTGCCAGCTCACCACCCTTCGCGGAGACCGGGGAGCTGTTTTTT. It yields the protein CASSPPFAETGELFF.

This clonotype appeared a few times. The chain is built from TRBV4-1 and TRBJ2-5; unclear D gene. Trimming cost V 4 bases and J 5 bases, with 11 bases left between them. Germline lookup yields CDR1 MGHRA and CDR2 YSYEKL. CDR3 length: 13 residues. CDR3 nucleotides: TGCGCCAGCAGCCCGCCCTCATACGAGACCCAGTACTTC. Translated: CASSPPSYETQYF.

This clonotype occurred many times. V and J are TRBV29-1 and TRBJ2-7; 9 bases line up with TRBD1. Germline-derived CDR1 and CDR2 are SQVTM and ANQGSEA. There are 12 residues in the CDR3. J gave up 4 bases and V 7 bases, and 5 bases lay outside the gene matches. This CDR3 is CSAGTGNYEQYF. CDR3 DNA sequence: TGCAGCGCTGGGACAGGGAATTACGAGCAGTACTTC.

The rearrangement joins TRBV20-1 to TRBJ2-3; D may be TRBD2 (6 bases). CDR1 is DFQATT and CDR2 is SNEGSKA in the germline V gene (reference sequence). V was shortened by 0 bases and J by 5 bases, with 15 bases between the two germline ends. This CDR3 region has 15 residues. CDR3 region: CSARDLGGVRDTQYF. CDR3 nucleotides: TGCAGTGCTAGAGATTTGGGGGGAGTACGAGATACGCAGTATTTT.

This clonotype was counted only a few times. The chain is built from TRBV12-3 or TRBV12-4 and TRBJ1-2; no definite D call. The CDR3 loop spans 15 amino acids. V gave up 6 bases and J gave up 5 bases, with 19 bases separating them. The CDR3 DNA is TGTGCCAGCAGCGTTAGGGAGGCCCCGGGGTATGGCTACACCTTC. Protein product: CASSVREAPGYGYTF.

This clonotype occurred many times. V gene TRBV4-1 combines with J gene TRBJ2-3; 12 positions agree with TRBD2. Per the germline V gene, CDR1 is MGHRA and CDR2 is YSYEKL. Trimming removed 0 bases from V and 4 bases from J; junction bases left unmatched: 8. This CDR3 comprises 18 residues. CDR3 in amino acids: CASSQDGRTSGTSDTQYF. The CDR3 region has the DNA TGCGCCAGCAGCCAAGATGGACGGACTAGCGGGACATCAGATACGCAGTATTTT.

This sequence joins TRBV7-9 and TRBJ2-3; D is perhaps TRBD1 (6 bases). The germline CDR1 and CDR2 sequences are SEHNR and FQNEAQ (reference sequence). V dropped 5 bases and J dropped 0 bases, with 12 bases sitting between them. The CDR3 has 15 amino acids. The CDR3 region is CASSRDTSSTDTQYF. The CDR3 DNA follows: TGTGCCAGCAGCCGGGACACCTCTAGCACAGATACGCAGTATTTT.

In this sample, this clonotype turned up a few times. This chain joins TRBV12-3 or TRBV12-4 and TRBJ2-4; TRBD1 matches at 7 bases. V shed 7 bases, J shed 0 bases, and the junction held 15 bases outside the gene matches. The CDR3 runs to 18 residues. The CDR3 loop reads CASTTGETGTIAKNIQYF. CDR3 nucleotides: TGTGCCAGCACCACAGGGGAGACCGGGACGATAGCCAAAAACATTCAGTACTTC.

This chain links TRBV12-3 or TRBV12-4 with TRBJ1-2; D not certain. Trimming left V 2 bases short and J 2 bases short, with 6 bases between. This CDR3 has 13 amino acids. For the CDR3, the DNA is TGTGCCAGCAGTTTAAGGCCCAACTATGGCTACACCTTC. As protein: CASSLRPNYGYTF.